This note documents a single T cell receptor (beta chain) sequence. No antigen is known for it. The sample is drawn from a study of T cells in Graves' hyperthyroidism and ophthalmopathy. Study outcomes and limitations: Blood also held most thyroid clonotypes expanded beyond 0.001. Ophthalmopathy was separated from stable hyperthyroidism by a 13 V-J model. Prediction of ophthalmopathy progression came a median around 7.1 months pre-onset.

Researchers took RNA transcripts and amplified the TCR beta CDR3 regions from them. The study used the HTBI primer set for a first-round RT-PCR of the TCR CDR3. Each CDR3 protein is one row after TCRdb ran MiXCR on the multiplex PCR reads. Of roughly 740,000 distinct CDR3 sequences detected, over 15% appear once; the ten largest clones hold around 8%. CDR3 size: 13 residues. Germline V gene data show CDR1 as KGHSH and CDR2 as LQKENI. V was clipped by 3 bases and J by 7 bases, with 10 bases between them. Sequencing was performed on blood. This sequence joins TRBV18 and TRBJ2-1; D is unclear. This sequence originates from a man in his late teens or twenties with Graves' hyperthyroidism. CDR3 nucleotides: TGTGCCAGCTCACCCGATTTCGAGAATGAGCAGTTCTTC. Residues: CASSPDFENEQFF.